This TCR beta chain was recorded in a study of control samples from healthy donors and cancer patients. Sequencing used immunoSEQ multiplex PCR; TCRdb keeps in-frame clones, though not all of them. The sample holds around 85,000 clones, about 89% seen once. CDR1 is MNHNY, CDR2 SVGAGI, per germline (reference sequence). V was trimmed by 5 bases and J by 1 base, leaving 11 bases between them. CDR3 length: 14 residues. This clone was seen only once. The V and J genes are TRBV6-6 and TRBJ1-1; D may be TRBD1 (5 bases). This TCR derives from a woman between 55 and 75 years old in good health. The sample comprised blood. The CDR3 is CASSRAGTNTEAFF. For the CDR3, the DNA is TGTGCCAGCAGTAGGGCGGGGACGAACACTGAAGCTTTCTTT.